Listed here are 27 T cell receptor beta chains from one sample, sequenced in a study of T cells in Graves' hyperthyroidism and ophthalmopathy. TCR beta CDR3 region amplification was performed from RNA transcripts. First-round RT-PCR with HTBI primers amplified the TCR CDR3 region. TCRdb analysed the multiplex PCR reads with MiXCR anew, one entry per CDR3 protein. The table has some 400,000 distinct CDR3 sequences, approximately 20% seen once. The sequencing input was blood. Source of these receptors: a woman aged 18-29 years with Graves' hyperthyroidism.

The chain joins TRBV12-3 or TRBV12-4 to TRBJ1-2, with 9 bases aligning to TRBD1. The length of the CDR3 is 15 residues. The J segment lost 7 bases and the V segment lost 4 bases, leaving 10 bases of the junction unmatched. CDR3 amino acids: CASSSLDRGSGGYTF. The CDR3 DNA is TGTGCCAGCAGTTCTCTCGACAGGGGGAGTGGTGGCTACACCTTC.

At least ten counts were recorded for this clonotype. This chain joins TRBV19 and TRBJ1-5; a possible D gene is TRBD1 (5 bases). The ends were cut back, 8 bases at V and 5 bases at J, with 31 bases in the middle. CDR1 is LNHDA and CDR2 is SQIVND in the germline V gene (reference sequence). The CDR3 covers 19 residues. The CDR3 reads CASPRRGRDEISRHQPQHF. The CDR3 DNA reads as TGTGCCAGTCCCCGGAGGGGAAGGGATGAGATCTCCCGCCATCAGCCCCAGCATTTT.

This clonotype was observed many times. The chain couples TRBV10-1 to TRBJ1-5; possibly TRBD1 for D (5 bases). V was trimmed by 10 bases and J by 2 bases, leaving 18 bases between them. Looked up from germline, CDR1 is WNHNN and CDR2 is SYGVQD (reference sequence). The CDR3 consists of 15 residues. CDR3 in amino acids: CATAYVGGGNQPQHF. CDR3 nucleotide sequence: TGCGCCACCGCGTACGTGGGGGGGGGCAATCAGCCCCAGCATTTT.

V is TRBV14 and J is TRBJ1-1; no definite D call. V was trimmed by 0 bases and J by 0 bases, leaving 17 bases between them. CDR3 length: 18 amino acids. CDR1 SGHDN and CDR2 FVKESK come from the germline V gene. CDR3 in DNA: TGTGCCAGCAGCCAAGAGTTGGGCCCTCCGGGCATGAACACTGAAGCTTTCTTT. It encodes CASSQELGPPGMNTEAFF.

In its sample, this clonotype was seen many times. The CDR3, as DNA: TGTGCCAGCAGCCAGGGGGCCAAAAACATTCAGTACTTC. This gives the protein CASSQGAKNIQYF. V usage is TRBV12-3 or TRBV12-4 and J usage is TRBJ2-4; D may be TRBD1 (6 bases). The CDR3 has 13 amino acids. The germline V and J ends were trimmed by 6 bases and 1 base, with 7 bases remaining between them.

This clonotype was observed at least ten times. This chain joins TRBV6-1 and TRBJ1-5, with 7 nucleotides matching TRBD1. With V trimmed by 5 bases and J by 5 bases, 6 bases remained unmatched. Germline CDR1 reads MNHNS; CDR2 reads SASEGT. The length of the CDR3 is 14 residues. The CDR3: CASSQRQGDQPQHF. The CDR3 coding sequence is TGTGCCAGCAGTCAGCGACAGGGAGATCAGCCCCAGCATTTT.

About this clonotype itself: A much bigger clone sits one base away, suggesting this may be a read error. The chain is built from TRBV29-1 and TRBJ2-4, with D perhaps TRBD1 (5 bases). CDR1 is SQVTM, CDR2 ANQGSEA, per germline. The CDR3 is made up of 13 amino acids. The CDR3 sequence: CSALGAAQNIKYF. The CDR3 nucleotides read TGCAGCGCCCTAGGGGCTGCCCAAAACATTAAGTACTTC.

The J gene is TRBJ1-3, the V gene TRBV10-2; the D gene is possibly TRBD1 (5 bases). The germline V gene encodes CDR1 WSHSY and CDR2 SAAADI. V shed 8 bases and J shed 3 bases, with 23 bases lying between them. This CDR3 is 17 amino acids long. CDR3 in amino acids: CASRRRNTGAYGNTIYF. In nucleotides, the CDR3 is TGCGCCAGCCGACGGCGGAATACAGGCGCCTATGGAAACACCATATATTTT.

The chain employs TRBV6-2 or TRBV6-3 and TRBJ1-1; 9 bases map to TRBD1. The germline V gene encodes CDR1 MNHEY and CDR2 SVGEGT. V was pared by 7 bases and J by 10 bases, with 7 bases of the junction left unmatched. The CDR3 spans 12 residues. The CDR3: CASTYEGQGAFF. CDR3 bases: TGTGCCAGCACGTACGAGGGACAGGGAGCTTTCTTT.

The gene calls are TRBV13 and TRBJ2-5; maybe TRBD1 (5 bases). Trimming removed 5 bases from V and 7 bases from J, with 11 bases in between. Germline lookup yields CDR1 PRHDT and CDR2 FYEKMQ (reference sequence). The CDR3 totals 12 residues. CDR3 protein: CASSHRKGTQYF. The CDR3 nucleotides read TGTGCCAGCAGCCACAGGAAGGGGACCCAGTACTTC. The full variable domain, with the rest looked up from reference TRBV13 and TRBJ2-5, is AAGVIQSPRHLIKEKRETATLKCYPIPRHDTVYWYQQGPGQDPQFLISFYEKMQSDKGSIPDRFSAQQFSDYHSELNMSSLELGDSALYFCASSHRKGTQYFGPGTRLLVL.

This clonotype was seen more than once but under ten times. V usage is TRBV18 and J usage is TRBJ2-7, with D perhaps TRBD1 or TRBD2 (6 bases each). V was trimmed by 3 bases and J by 4 bases, leaving 22 bases between them. This CDR3 has 17 amino acids. Germline-derived CDR1 and CDR2 are KGHSH and LQKENI. This CDR3 is CASSPAGGVHRLYEQYF. The CDR3 coding sequence is TGTGCCAGCTCACCCGCCGGGGGCGTCCACCGCTTATACGAGCAGTACTTC.

The table lists this clonotype with a count of one. A much bigger clone sits one base away, suggesting this may be a read error. The chain employs TRBV5-1 and TRBJ2-7; maybe TRBD2 (5 bases). Trimming took off 3 bases at V and 3 bases at J, with 13 bases between the two ends. Looked up from germline, CDR1 is SGHRS and CDR2 is YFSETQ. This CDR3 spans 14 amino acids. Here the CDR3 DNA reads TGCGCCAGCAGCTCCAACGGGGTCTTCTACGAGCAGTACTTC. It encodes CASSSNGVFYEQYF.

The V gene is TRBV27, the J gene TRBJ1-2; unclear D gene. V lost 5 bases to trimming and J lost 4 bases, with 23 bases between them. CDR3 length equals 17 residues. Germline lookup yields CDR1 MNHEY and CDR2 SMNVEV (reference sequence). The CDR3 is CASSPIRKALGPYGYTF. The CDR3 DNA follows: TGTGCCAGCAGTCCAATCAGAAAGGCTCTAGGCCCCTATGGCTACACCTTC.

V usage is TRBV3-1 and J usage is TRBJ2-5; D remains unclear. The CDR3 extends over 15 amino acids. CDR1 and CDR2 from the germline V gene are LGHDT and YNNKEL (reference sequence). Trimming cost V 1 base and J 2 bases, with 11 bases left between them. CDR3 amino acids: CASSQGFALQETQYF. CDR3 DNA: TGTGCCAGCAGCCAAGGGTTTGCGTTACAAGAGACCCAGTACTTC.

Points on this clonotype: Mismatch with germline at one junction end may stem from a read error. The V and J genes are TRBV2 and TRBJ1-1; D unclear. Germline V gives CDR1 SNHLY, CDR2 FYNNEI. This CDR3 has 13 amino acids. The CDR3 nucleotides read TGTGTCAGCAGTGGCGGGCAGAACACTGAAGCTTTCTTT. Protein sequence: CVSSGGQNTEAFF.

This clonotype has a count of ten or more. This chain links TRBV25-1 with TRBJ2-7; tentative D call: TRBD1 (5 bases). The germline CDR1 and CDR2 sequences are MGHDK and SYGVNS. The CDR3 has 14 amino acids. The germline V and J ends were trimmed by 3 bases and 3 bases, with 12 bases remaining between them. As DNA, the CDR3 is TGTGCCAGCAGTGATTCTGTACAGGACTACGAGCAGTACTTC. Translation gives CASSDSVQDYEQYF.

This clonotype appeared many times. The rearrangement uses TRBV6-2 or TRBV6-3 and TRBJ2-2, with D maybe TRBD2 (7 bases). Germline V gene data show CDR1 as MNHEY and CDR2 as SVGEGT. This CDR3 is 16 amino acids long. Deletions cut 2 bases from V and 5 bases from J, with 15 bases between. In nucleotides, the CDR3 is TGTGCCAGCAGTTACGAAGGGGGGGGATGGACCGGGGAGCTGTTTTTT. It translates to CASSYEGGGWTGELFF.

The chain couples TRBV7-3 to TRBJ1-5; 11 bases line up with TRBD1. In germline, CDR1 is SGHTA, CDR2 FQGTGA. The trim removed 1 base at V and 2 bases at J, leaving 7 bases unmatched. CDR3 length equals 18 residues. The CDR3 loop is CASSLKDRGLYGNQPQHF. The CDR3 DNA reads as TGTGCCAGCAGCTTAAAGGACAGGGGGCTGTATGGCAATCAGCCCCAGCATTTT.

This clonotype appeared many times. The rearrangement links TRBV5-1 to TRBJ2-7; D remains ambiguous. CDR3 size: 15 residues. The V and J ends lost 0 bases and 0 bases respectively, with 10 bases between them. CDR1 is SGHRS, CDR2 YFSETQ, per germline. The CDR3 loop reads CASSLDSKLSYEQYF. DNA for the CDR3: TGCGCCAGCAGCTTGGACAGCAAACTCTCCTACGAGCAGTACTTC.

This clonotype was seen at least ten times. One end of the junction varies from germline; a read error may be responsible. The gene calls are TRBV11-2 and TRBJ2-7, with D uncertain. CDR1 and CDR2 (germline): SGHAT, FQNNGV. The length of the CDR3 is 13 residues. The CDR3 spells CASSLDREYVQYF. In nucleotides, the CDR3 is TGTGCCAGCAGCTTAGATAGGGAATACGTGCAGTACTTC.

This clonotype showed up many times. The CDR3 here is CASSFGRGMAGELFF. The DNA for the CDR3 is TGTGCCAGCAGCTTCGGCAGGGGGATGGCCGGGGAGCTGTTTTTT. The rearrangement uses TRBV11-2 and TRBJ2-2, with 7 positions matching TRBD1. This CDR3 region has 15 residues. CDR1 is SGHAT and CDR2 is FQNNGV in the germline V gene. The V segment lost 3 bases and the J segment 6 bases; nucleotides outside the gene matches: 7.

This clonotype has a count of ten or more. The chain carries TRBV28 and TRBJ2-7; a possible D gene is TRBD1 (5 bases). V was pared by 0 bases and J by 5 bases, with 14 bases between. The CDR3 extends over 15 amino acids. Germline assignment: CDR1 MDHEN and CDR2 SYDVKM. The CDR3 is CASSLWGQGSHEQYF. CDR3 DNA sequence: TGTGCCAGCAGTTTATGGGGGCAGGGTAGCCACGAGCAGTACTTC.

The chain has TRBV20-1 and TRBJ1-5, with TRBD1 matching over 9 bases. Germline V CDR1 and CDR2: DFQATT, SNEGSKA (reference sequence). V shed 6 bases and J 6 bases; nucleotides not matched to a gene: 9. The CDR3 consists of 14 residues. CDR3: CSAGPQTGGQPQHF. Written as DNA, the CDR3 is TGCAGTGCGGGCCCCCAGACAGGGGGTCAGCCCCAGCATTTT.

This chain connects TRBV5-1 to TRBJ1-1; the match to TRBD1 covers 7 bases. Germline V gene data show CDR1 as SGHRS and CDR2 as YFSETQ. Losses at the gene ends were 4 bases for V and 5 bases for J; bases not matched to a gene: 8. The CDR3 runs to 14 residues. The CDR3 spells CASSINRGRTEAFF. The CDR3 region has the DNA TGCGCCAGCAGCATAAACAGGGGAAGGACTGAAGCTTTCTTT.

This clonotype has ten or more counts. V usage is TRBV5-4 and J usage is TRBJ2-5, with a tentative D call TRBD1 (6 bases). In germline, CDR1 is SGHNT, CDR2 YYREEE (reference sequence). V shed 3 bases and J shed 3 bases, with 15 bases lying between them. There are 15 residues in the CDR3. The CDR3 sequence is CASSSRTEVEETQYF. The CDR3 DNA is TGTGCCAGCAGCTCCCGGACAGAGGTGGAAGAGACCCAGTACTTC. The full variable domain, in which reference TRBV5-4 and TRBJ2-5 provide the parts outside the CDR3, is ETGVTQSPTHLIKTRGQQVTLRCSSQSGHNTVSWYQQALGQGPQFIFQYYREEENGRGNFPPRFSGLQFPNYSSELNVNALELDDSALYLCASSSRTEVEETQYFGPGTRLLVL.

In this sample, this clonotype turned up many times. The chain has TRBV24-1 and TRBJ2-7, with 10 bases aligning to TRBD1. V gave up 4 bases and J gave up 6 bases; unmatched junction bases: 8. The CDR3 is 15 amino acids. The germline gives CDR1 KGHDR, CDR2 SFDVKD. CDR3 region: CATSDPGTGDGEQYF. The CDR3 DNA follows: TGTGCCACCAGTGACCCCGGGACAGGGGATGGCGAGCAGTACTTC.

This clonotype was recorded at least ten times. The J gene is TRBJ2-3, the V gene TRBV12-3 or TRBV12-4; TRBD2 aligns across 7 bases. The CDR3 runs to 19 residues. Trimming removed 3 bases from V and 4 bases from J; junction bases left unmatched: 19. This chain's CDR3 is CASSFRRGGRGRGSDTQYF. The DNA for the CDR3 is TGTGCCAGCAGTTTTAGGAGGGGAGGGCGGGGTCGTGGGTCAGATACGCAGTATTTT.